The present entry profiles one T cell receptor beta chain with its context. Its target is not known. The CDR3 is 12 amino acids. The germline V gene encodes CDR1 SGHTA and CDR2 FQGTGA. With V trimmed by 1 base and J by 9 bases, 1 base remained unmatched. This specimen comes from a study of vaccination effects on CD4 cells after COVID-19. CD4+ T cells were isolated after less than 13 days of culture. The person acquired a PCR-confirmed SARS-CoV-2 infection between March and December 2020. Vaccine administered to participants consisted of two doses of either BNT162b2 or mRNA-1273. The table came from immunoSEQ multiplex PCR; TCRdb's copy has only in-frame clones and leaves some out. The sample lists tens of thousands of clones; approximately 82% were seen once.

The input for sequencing was CD4+ T cells from PBMCs cultured without peptide, taken after COVID-19 vaccination. This sequence joins TRBV7-3 and TRBJ2-3, with 7 nucleotides matching TRBD2. This TCR was sampled from a human donor who had a prior SARS-CoV-2 infection. CDR3 nucleotide sequence: TGTGCCAGCAGCTTAAGGGAGGGGACGCAGTATTTT. Its protein is CASSLREGTQYF.